The present TCR beta chain was sequenced within a study of blood T cell repertoires in COVID-19. Assay: immunoSEQ multiplex PCR; the TCRdb copy retains only in-frame clones and omits some. The data contain fewer than 250,000 clones, around 82% of them singletons. Shortly before study entry, within 2 weeks, exposed participants had met a COVID-19 case. Looked up from germline, CDR1 is SGHNT and CDR2 is YYREEE (reference sequence). With 4 bases removed from V and 0 bases from J, the gap between germline ends came to 15 bases. There are 16 residues in the CDR3. The receptor was isolated from a woman aged 40 to 49 who had been exposed to COVID-19. The sequenced sample was PBMCs or T cells enriched from blood (not recorded which). The rearrangement joins TRBV5-4 to TRBJ2-3; TRBD1 might be the D (6 bases). CDR3 in amino acids: CASSDSYRASTDTQYF. Written as DNA, the CDR3 is TGTGCCAGCAGCGACTCCTACAGGGCTAGCACAGATACGCAGTATTTT.